The entry that follows covers one TCR beta chain sequence. Each patient came to thyroid surgery without any prior treatment (of any kind). The CDR3 consists of 15 residues. Germline V lookup: CDR1 DFQATT, CDR2 SNEGSKA (reference sequence). V lost 6 bases and J lost 9; bases outside the gene matches: 17. TCRdb re-called clones from the PCR reads using MiXCR. The table records 49,000 or so clones, 24% of them present only once. The data stem from a study of metastatic and nonmetastatic thyroid tumors. About the research overall: Blood and tumor or nodule tissue repertoires from malignant and benign thyroid patients were compared.

The chain joins TRBV20-1 to TRBJ2-1, with TRBD2 matching over 7 bases. Specimen: blood. The receptor's source is a male donor with papillary thyroid cancer or a benign thyroid nodule (not recorded which). Some clones in this sample may be carry-over from other donors' samples. CDR3 in amino acids: CSAEDGGGRLGEQFF. The CDR3 bases are TGCAGTGCGGAAGATGGTGGCGGGAGATTAGGTGAGCAGTTCTTC.